This TCR beta chain stems from a study of shared clonotypes between healthy human individuals. Study information: Aged between 18 and 49, the donors were two women and a few men. Every donor yielded three CD4 naive, three CD4 memory, two CD8 naive and one CD8 memory plate.

Naive CD4+ cells were CD45RA-selected; the remaining cells were memory. This CDR3 spans 15 amino acids. Germline V gives CDR1 KGHSH, CDR2 LQKENI. The V gene lost 2 bases and the J gene lost 9 bases, with 17 bases spanning the gap. The genomic DNA of each subset was split evenly across several immunoSEQ plates. Assay used: immunoSEQ multiplex PCR; TCRdb lists only in-frame clones, some missing. Counted here are around 1,000,000 clones, around three quarters occurring once; the ten biggest clones make up over 0.8%. Sequenced: memory CD4+ T cells from PBMCs. As to subset: CD45RA-negative fraction. The chain employs TRBV18 and TRBJ2-4, with D tentatively TRBD1 or TRBD2 (5 bases each). The receptor was derived from a man younger than 35 in good health. Some clones in this sample may be carry-over from other donors' samples. The CDR3: CASSPEGRARGIQYF. The CDR3 DNA is TGTGCCAGCTCACCAGAGGGACGGGCAAGGGGCATTCAGTACTTC.